The T cell receptor beta chain described here comes from a study of cytomegalovirus exposure and HLA in healthy donors. General observations from the study: High specificity and sensitivity for cytomegalovirus status were reported for the classifier. The tendency of first-cohort TCR clusters to co-occur in the 120 or so validation repertoires was identified by a subsequent analysis.

About this clone itself: What it recognizes is unknown.

The donors were in the roughly 110-subject validation cohort; that cohort was separate from the roughly 660-subject first cohort. TCRdb keeps only in-frame clones here, not all; method: immunoSEQ multiplex PCR. Here the sample spans approximately 190,000 clones, roughly 84% being singletons. This clonotype was obtained from a woman in her twenties or thirties in good health and CMV-seropositive. The material sequenced was PBMCs.

CDR3 amino acids: CASRVDRGDEKLFF. The CDR3 DNA is TGTGCCAGCAGAGTGGACAGAGGAGATGAAAAACTGTTTTTT. The chain joins TRBV7-2 to TRBJ1-4; perhaps TRBD1 as D (6 bases). CDR3 length: 14 amino acids. Looked up from germline, CDR1 is SGHTA and CDR2 is FQGNSA. The V end lost 6 bases, the J end lost 6 bases, and 14 bases lay between the germline ends.